This TCR beta chain is drawn from a study of blood T cell repertoires in COVID-19. The wider study: Sources were T cells, B-cell-depleted T cells, or PBMCs; the material itself was cDNA or gDNA.

The V gene lost 6 bases and the J gene lost 0 bases, with 10 bases spanning the gap. Germline loops: CDR1 LGHNT, CDR2 FRNRAP. The CDR3 loop spans 14 amino acids. Authors' processing steps: Reference gene primer amplification gave estimated nucleated cell counts. Sequencing was performed with immunoSEQ multiplex PCR; in TCRdb, only in-frame clones are kept and a portion is missing. The V and J calls and clone size come from that table; D and trimming were worked out from the DNA. Of roughly 52,000 clones in the sample, about nine tenths are singletons; the top ten hold about 8.5%. Sequenced input: peripheral blood. The V call is TRBV12-5, the J call TRBJ2-3, with D perhaps matching TRBD1 (5 bases). The sequence came from a man in his 60s with active COVID-19. CDR3 coding DNA: TGTGCTAGTGGAATCGACAGTAGCACAGATACGCAGTATTTT. It codes for CASGIDSSTDTQYF.